This TCR beta chain was sequenced for a study of CD8+ T cells in alopecia areata. RNA extraction was followed by reverse transcription into cDNA, which acted as the sequencing template. Method: immunoSEQ multiplex PCR; TCRdb's copy keeps in-frame clones and lacks some. Of around 100,000 clones in the sample, around 60% were seen once. The treatment was: oral pan-JAK inhibitor, 5-10 mg twice daily. Trimming removed 0 bases at V and 8 bases at J, with 10 bases between. The V gene's germline CDR1 is MGHRA and CDR2 YSYEKL. This CDR3 is built from 13 residues. Concerning this clone itself: The antigen is not known.

General study findings and limits: Lesional scalp, especially alopecia totalis/universalis, showed higher clonality than normal scalp. Just one nonresponder means the tie between baseline CD8+ expansion and response stays uncertain.

The rearrangement links TRBV4-1 to TRBJ1-2, with D tentatively TRBD1 (5 bases). Sequenced material: CD8+ T cells sorted from blood, taken at approximately week 55, from a patient treated with tofacitinib. The receptor was isolated from a human donor with alopecia areata. The CDR3 nucleotides are TGCGCCAGCAGCCAAGATGGGGGAGGGGGCTACACCTTC. Translating it yields CASSQDGGGGYTF.